This TCR beta chain was captured by sequencing in a study of blood T cell repertoires in COVID-19 (dated by TCRdb to 2018 to 2021). Background on the whole study: Collaborator samples came from the United States, Italy and Spain and covered acute and convalescent phases of COVID-19. The material from the prospective study consisted of cDNA or gDNA derived from T cells, B-cell-depleted T cells, or PBMCs. The dataset comprised deeply sampled blood TCRbeta repertoires from subjects exposed to, actively infected with, or recovered from COVID-19. The repertoires were released in a freely available public database meant as a resource for research on the immune response to SARS-CoV-2. The samples were drawn from two sources: the first 160 participants of the ongoing ImmuneRACE study, and fewer than 1,500 subjects contributed by 6 global collaborators. The sample metadata nearly always contained a de-identified subject ID, COVID-19 status, age in years and sex. Where HLA class I and class II types were available, the types were taken from metadata supplied by the sample provider, not from assay-based typing. Study-wide findings and limitations: The amount of clinical and demographic metadata varied by source and participant and was provided uncurated.

Another Seattle source contributed samples from volunteer blood donors who had recovered from COVID-19. The collaborating institutions used their own protocols to collect whole blood in K2EDTA tubes. For TCRbeta analysis, collaborator samples were shipped as frozen whole blood, as isolated PBMCs, or as DNA extracted from either sample type. TCRbeta CDR3 regions were amplified from genomic DNA using the immunoSEQ Assay, a bias-controlled multiplex PCR. In the source study's methods: The number of nucleated cells in each sample was estimated from the amplification of reference gene primers within the assay. To quantify the absolute abundance of each unique TCRbeta CDR3 rearrangement, sequence reads were collapsed and filtered. For each sample, productive Simpson clonality was calculated as the square root of Simpson's diversity index over productive rearrangements. TCRdb retrieved this table from immuneACCESS and kept in-frame rearrangements only. Not all clones are present; in checked studies, unresolved V genes account for under half, and no reason is known for the remainder. Clone size and the V and J calls come from that table; the DNA yielded D and trimming. The sample table lists 250,000 or so clones, around nine tenths of them with a count of one. 0.94% of the sample is taken by the ten largest.

Comments on this clone: The clone's antigen remains unknown. Per-base quality was not reported, and no clone a single base away is much larger than it.

Trimming removed 0 bases from V and 6 bases from J; the gene matches leave 10 bases unexplained. CDR1 is given as MNHEY and CDR2 as SVGEGT, both from the germline V gene. The CDR3 holds 16 amino acids from the cysteine to the phenylalanine. Of all the DNA, just the CDR3 is kept, 48 bases in frame from base 1. This chain is built from TRBV6-2 or TRBV6-3 and TRBJ2-7, and 8 junction bases match TRBD2. The material sequenced was peripheral blood. The TCR was taken from a woman in her forties who had recovered from COVID-19. The DNA reads TGTGCCAGCAGTTACTCAGGACTACCCGGGAGGGGCGAGCAGTACTTC. It specifies CASSYSGLPGRGEQYF.